This TCR beta chain was captured by sequencing in a study of blood T cells in healthy people across ages. Study summary: Per every two T cells, about one barcoded beta molecule was captured by template switching.

This CDR3 has 17 amino acids. The germline V gene encodes CDR1 MNHEY and CDR2 SMNVEV (reference sequence). V lost 2 bases to trimming and J lost 0 bases, with 14 bases between them. Study conclusions and caveats: When set beside aged donors, long-lived donors presented more naive CD4+ cells and higher diversity.

It was with a sample-barcoded 5' primer and a J-beta primer mix that a second PCR of roughly 7 to 11 cycles was run. A single record per CDR3 protein comes from TCRdb applying MiXCR to the 5' RACE reads. The sample holds around 800,000 distinct CDR3 sequences, 62% seen once. In its sample, this clonotype was seen once. Antigen specificity is unknown. The sample consisted of blood. The source of this sequence is a man younger than 45 in good health. The chain uses TRBV27 and TRBJ1-3; TRBD1 is a possible D gene (5 bases). The CDR3 sequence is CASSLRGSPLSGNTIYF. CDR3 nucleotide sequence: TGTGCCAGCAGTTTACGGGGCAGCCCACTCTCTGGAAACACCATATATTTT.